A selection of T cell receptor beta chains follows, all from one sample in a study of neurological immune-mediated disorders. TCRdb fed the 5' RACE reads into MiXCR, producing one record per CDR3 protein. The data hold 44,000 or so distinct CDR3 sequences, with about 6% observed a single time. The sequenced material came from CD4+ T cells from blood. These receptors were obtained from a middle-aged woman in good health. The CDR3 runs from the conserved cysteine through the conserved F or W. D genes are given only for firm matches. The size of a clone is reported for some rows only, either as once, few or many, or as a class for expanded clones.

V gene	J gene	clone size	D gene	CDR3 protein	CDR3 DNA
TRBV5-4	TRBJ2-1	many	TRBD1	CASSFIQGSEQFF	TGTGCCAGCAGCTTCATACAGGGGTCTGAGCAGTTCTTC
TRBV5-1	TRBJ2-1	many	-	CASSLVGGESYNEQFF	TGCGCCAGCAGCTTGGTGGGGGGAGAGTCCTACAATGAGCAGTTCTTC
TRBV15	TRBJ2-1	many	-	CATSRFGPGEHNEQFF	TGTGCCACCAGCAGATTCGGACCAGGGGAACACAATGAGCAGTTCTTC
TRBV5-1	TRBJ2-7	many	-	CASSLDGGYEQYF	TGCGCCAGCAGCTTGGACGGCGGCTACGAGCAGTACTTC
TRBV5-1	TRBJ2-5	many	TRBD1	CASSLAGTGGGGETQYF	TGCGCCAGCAGTCTCGCCGGGACAGGGGGCGGGGGAGAGACCCAGTACTTC
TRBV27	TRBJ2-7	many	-	CASRDLYSYEQYF	TGTGCCAGCAGGGACTTGTACTCCTACGAGCAGTACTTC
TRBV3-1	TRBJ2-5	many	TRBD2	CASSQEPGGETQYF	TGTGCCAGCAGCCAAGAACCGGGGGGGGAGACCCAGTACTTC
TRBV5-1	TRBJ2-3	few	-	CASSLAPQTDTQYF	TGCGCCAGCAGCTTGGCGCCCCAGACAGATACGCAGTATTTT
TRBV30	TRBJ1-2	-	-	CAWSAGYGYTF	TGTGCCTGGAGCGCGGGGTATGGCTACACCTTC
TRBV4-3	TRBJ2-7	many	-	CASSQYYSGVLDEQYF	TGCGCCAGCAGCCAGTATTACTCCGGGGTCCTGGACGAGCAGTACTTC
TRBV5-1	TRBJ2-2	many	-	CASSLATLGTGELFF	TGCGCCAGCAGCTTGGCAACACTAGGGACCGGGGAGCTGTTTTTT
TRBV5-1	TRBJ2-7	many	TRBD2	CASSILSGASYEQYF	TGCGCCAGCAGCATTTTAAGCGGGGCCTCCTACGAGCAGTACTTC
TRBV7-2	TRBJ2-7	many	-	CASSLAPGSSYEQYF	TGTGCCAGCAGCTTAGCGCCCGGGAGCTCCTACGAGCAGTACTTC
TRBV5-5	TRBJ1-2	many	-	CASSLRTNYGYTF	TGTGCCAGCAGCCTACGGACTAACTATGGCTACACCTTC
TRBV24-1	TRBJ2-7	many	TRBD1	CATSVTGGGEQYF	TGTGCCACCAGTGTTACAGGGGGCGGCGAGCAGTACTTC
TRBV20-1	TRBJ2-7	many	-	CSAREGTGTWEYF	TGCAGTGCTAGAGAGGGGACCGGGACCTGGGAGTACTTC
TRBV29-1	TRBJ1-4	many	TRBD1	CSGIQGAQLFF	TGCAGCGGTATACAGGGGGCGCAGCTGTTTTTT
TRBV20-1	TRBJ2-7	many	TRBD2	CSARDGSGGSTYEQYF	TGCAGTGCTAGAGATGGATCCGGCGGGAGCACCTACGAGCAGTACTTC
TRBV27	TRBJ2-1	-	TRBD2	CASTSAGLAGEGEQFF	TGTGCCAGCACCTCTGCGGGACTAGCGGGTGAGGGAGAGCAGTTCTTC
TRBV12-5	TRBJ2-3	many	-	CASGLADTQYF	TGTGCTAGTGGTTTGGCTGATACGCAGTATTTT
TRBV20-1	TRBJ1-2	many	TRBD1	CSAVPGTGGGYTF	TGCAGTGCAGTTCCCGGGACAGGAGGCGGCTACACCTTC
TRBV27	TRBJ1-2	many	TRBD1	CASSLGTDPYGYTF	TGTGCCAGCAGTCTCGGGACAGACCCTTATGGCTACACCTTC
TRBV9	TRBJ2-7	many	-	CASSPHPGDISPYEQYF	TGTGCCAGCAGCCCTCACCCCGGGGACATATCACCCTACGAGCAGTACTTC
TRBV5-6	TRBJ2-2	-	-	CASSLYIWGSNTGELFF	TGTGCCAGCAGCTTGTATATCTGGGGCTCGAACACCGGGGAGCTGTTTTTT
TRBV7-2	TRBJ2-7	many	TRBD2	CASSRDSGLAGYEQYF	TGTGCCAGCAGCCGCGACAGCGGACTAGCTGGTTACGAGCAGTACTTC
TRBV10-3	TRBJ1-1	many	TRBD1	CAISEETGDTEAFF	TGTGCCATCAGTGAGGAAACAGGGGACACTGAAGCTTTCTTT
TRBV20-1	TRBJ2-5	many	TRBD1	CSARDPATGGKTQYF	TGCAGTGCTAGAGATCCAGCGACAGGGGGAAAGACCCAGTACTTC
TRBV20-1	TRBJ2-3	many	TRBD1	CSAPGQEVPDTQYF	TGCAGTGCTCCCGGACAGGAGGTACCAGATACGCAGTATTTT
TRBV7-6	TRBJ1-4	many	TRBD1	CASSTPLRGAGNEKLFF	TGTGCCAGCAGCACCCCGCTCAGGGGGGCTGGTAATGAAAAACTGTTTTTT
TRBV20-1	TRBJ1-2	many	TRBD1	CSAITGGDYGYTF	TGCAGTGCCATTACAGGGGGCGACTATGGCTACACCTTC
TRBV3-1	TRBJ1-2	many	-	CASSQVLGISDGYTF	TGTGCCAGCAGCCAAGTATTGGGGATCAGCGATGGCTACACCTTC
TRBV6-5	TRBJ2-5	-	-	CASRIKSVETQYF	TGTGCCAGCAGGATTAAGTCAGTTGAGACCCAGTACTTC
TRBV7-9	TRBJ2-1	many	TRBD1	CASSSGQGAINEQFF	TGTGCCAGCAGCTCCGGACAGGGGGCCATCAATGAGCAGTTCTTC
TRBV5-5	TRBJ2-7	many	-	CASSLSPDGEQYF	TGTGCCAGCAGCTTGAGCCCCGACGGCGAGCAGTACTTC
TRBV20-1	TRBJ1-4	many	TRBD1	CSAMTGFATNEKLFF	TGCAGTGCTATGACAGGGTTTGCCACTAATGAAAAACTGTTTTTT
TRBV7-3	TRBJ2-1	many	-	CASSLTVTGEQFF	TGTGCCAGCAGCTTAACCGTGACCGGAGAGCAGTTCTTC
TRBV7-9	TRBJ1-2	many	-	CASSSSVMEERGYTF	TGTGCCAGCAGCTCCTCCGTCATGGAGGAGAGGGGCTACACCTTC
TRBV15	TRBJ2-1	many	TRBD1	CATSRAAGTANEQFF	TGTGCCACCAGCAGAGCTGCAGGGACAGCCAATGAGCAGTTCTTC
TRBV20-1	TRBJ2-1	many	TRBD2	CSASTRTRIINYEQFF	TGCAGTGCTAGTACACGGACTAGGATTATTAACTATGAGCAGTTCTTC
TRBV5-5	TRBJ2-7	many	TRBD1	CASQGQGAEQYF	TGTGCCAGCCAGGGACAGGGCGCCGAGCAGTACTTC
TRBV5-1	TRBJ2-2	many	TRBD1	CASSLTGGPGELFF	TGCGCCAGCAGCCTGACAGGGGGTCCCGGGGAGCTGTTTTTT
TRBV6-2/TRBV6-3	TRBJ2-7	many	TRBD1	CASKPGTETTYEQYF	TGTGCCTCTAAACCCGGGACAGAAACCACCTACGAGCAGTACTTC
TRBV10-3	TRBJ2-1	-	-	CAISESGPASSYNEQFF	TGTGCCATCAGTGAGTCGGGCCCTGCAAGCTCCTACAATGAGCAGTTCTTC
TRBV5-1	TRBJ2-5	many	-	CASSGDGLSQETQYF	TGCGCCAGCAGCGGGGATGGGTTATCCCAAGAGACCCAGTACTTC
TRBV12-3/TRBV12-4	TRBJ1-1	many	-	CASRHSGRQNTEAFF	TGTGCCAGCAGACACTCGGGACGGCAGAACACTGAAGCTTTCTTT
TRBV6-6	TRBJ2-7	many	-	CASSYSMGASYEQYF	TGTGCCAGCAGTTACTCGATGGGGGCCTCCTACGAGCAGTACTTC
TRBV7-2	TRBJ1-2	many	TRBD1	CASSLALGQGRGYGYTF	TGTGCCAGCAGCTTAGCGCTCGGACAGGGAAGGGGCTATGGCTACACCTTC
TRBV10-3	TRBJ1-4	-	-	CAISDDLMGDKLFF	TGTGCCATCAGTGATGACCTTATGGGAGATAAACTGTTTTTT
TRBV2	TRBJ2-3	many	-	CASRIRYTQYF	TGTGCCAGCAGGATACGGTATACGCAGTATTTT
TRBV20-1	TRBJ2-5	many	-	CSASLGSGGETQYF	TGCAGTGCTAGTCTAGGTTCAGGCGGAGAGACCCAGTACTTC
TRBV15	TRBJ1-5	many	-	CATREIQGISNQPQHF	TGTGCCACCAGGGAGATTCAGGGTATCAGCAATCAGCCCCAGCATTTT
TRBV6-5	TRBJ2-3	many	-	CASARTFTDTQYF	TGTGCCAGCGCCCGGACCTTCACAGATACGCAGTATTTT
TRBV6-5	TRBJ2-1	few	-	CASSRDANNEQFF	TGTGCCAGCAGTCGGGACGCCAACAATGAGCAGTTCTTC
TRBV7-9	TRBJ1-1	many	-	CASVSPMNTEAFF	TGTGCCAGCGTTAGTCCTATGAACACTGAAGCTTTCTTT
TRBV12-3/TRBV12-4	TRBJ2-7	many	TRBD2	CASSLTGGSGYEQYF	TGTGCCAGCAGTTTAACCGGCGGGAGTGGGTACGAGCAGTACTTC
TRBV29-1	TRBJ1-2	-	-	CSVEDLPVGGGYTF	TGCAGCGTTGAAGATCTTCCGGTGGGTGGGGGCTACACCTTC
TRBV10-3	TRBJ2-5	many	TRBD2	CAISESRLAGEDPETQYF	TGTGCCATCAGTGAGTCGAGACTAGCGGGAGAGGACCCAGAGACCCAGTACTTC
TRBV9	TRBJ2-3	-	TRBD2	CASSAPRLAGPTDTQYF	TGTGCCAGCAGCGCCCCCAGACTAGCGGGCCCCACAGATACGCAGTATTTT
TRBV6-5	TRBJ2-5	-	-	CASSPRGVGETQYF	TGTGCCAGCAGCCCCCGAGGCGTGGGGGAGACCCAGTACTTC
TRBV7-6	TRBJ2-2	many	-	CASSSAPDGIGELFF	TGTGCCAGCAGCAGCGCCCCGGACGGGATCGGGGAGCTGTTTTTT